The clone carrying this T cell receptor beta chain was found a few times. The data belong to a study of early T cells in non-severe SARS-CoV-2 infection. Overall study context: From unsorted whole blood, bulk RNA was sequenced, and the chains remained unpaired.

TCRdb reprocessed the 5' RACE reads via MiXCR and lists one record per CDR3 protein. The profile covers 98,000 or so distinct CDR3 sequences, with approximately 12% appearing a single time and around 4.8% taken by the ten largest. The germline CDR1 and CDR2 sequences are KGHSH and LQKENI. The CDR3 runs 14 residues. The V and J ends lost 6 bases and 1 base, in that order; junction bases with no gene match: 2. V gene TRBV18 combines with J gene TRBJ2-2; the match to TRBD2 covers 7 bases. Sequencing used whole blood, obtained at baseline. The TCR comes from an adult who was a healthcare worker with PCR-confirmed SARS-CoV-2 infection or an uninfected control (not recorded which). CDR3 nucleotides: TGTGCCAGCTCGCGGGGGAGGAACACCGGGGAGCTGTTTTTT. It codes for CASSRGRNTGELFF.